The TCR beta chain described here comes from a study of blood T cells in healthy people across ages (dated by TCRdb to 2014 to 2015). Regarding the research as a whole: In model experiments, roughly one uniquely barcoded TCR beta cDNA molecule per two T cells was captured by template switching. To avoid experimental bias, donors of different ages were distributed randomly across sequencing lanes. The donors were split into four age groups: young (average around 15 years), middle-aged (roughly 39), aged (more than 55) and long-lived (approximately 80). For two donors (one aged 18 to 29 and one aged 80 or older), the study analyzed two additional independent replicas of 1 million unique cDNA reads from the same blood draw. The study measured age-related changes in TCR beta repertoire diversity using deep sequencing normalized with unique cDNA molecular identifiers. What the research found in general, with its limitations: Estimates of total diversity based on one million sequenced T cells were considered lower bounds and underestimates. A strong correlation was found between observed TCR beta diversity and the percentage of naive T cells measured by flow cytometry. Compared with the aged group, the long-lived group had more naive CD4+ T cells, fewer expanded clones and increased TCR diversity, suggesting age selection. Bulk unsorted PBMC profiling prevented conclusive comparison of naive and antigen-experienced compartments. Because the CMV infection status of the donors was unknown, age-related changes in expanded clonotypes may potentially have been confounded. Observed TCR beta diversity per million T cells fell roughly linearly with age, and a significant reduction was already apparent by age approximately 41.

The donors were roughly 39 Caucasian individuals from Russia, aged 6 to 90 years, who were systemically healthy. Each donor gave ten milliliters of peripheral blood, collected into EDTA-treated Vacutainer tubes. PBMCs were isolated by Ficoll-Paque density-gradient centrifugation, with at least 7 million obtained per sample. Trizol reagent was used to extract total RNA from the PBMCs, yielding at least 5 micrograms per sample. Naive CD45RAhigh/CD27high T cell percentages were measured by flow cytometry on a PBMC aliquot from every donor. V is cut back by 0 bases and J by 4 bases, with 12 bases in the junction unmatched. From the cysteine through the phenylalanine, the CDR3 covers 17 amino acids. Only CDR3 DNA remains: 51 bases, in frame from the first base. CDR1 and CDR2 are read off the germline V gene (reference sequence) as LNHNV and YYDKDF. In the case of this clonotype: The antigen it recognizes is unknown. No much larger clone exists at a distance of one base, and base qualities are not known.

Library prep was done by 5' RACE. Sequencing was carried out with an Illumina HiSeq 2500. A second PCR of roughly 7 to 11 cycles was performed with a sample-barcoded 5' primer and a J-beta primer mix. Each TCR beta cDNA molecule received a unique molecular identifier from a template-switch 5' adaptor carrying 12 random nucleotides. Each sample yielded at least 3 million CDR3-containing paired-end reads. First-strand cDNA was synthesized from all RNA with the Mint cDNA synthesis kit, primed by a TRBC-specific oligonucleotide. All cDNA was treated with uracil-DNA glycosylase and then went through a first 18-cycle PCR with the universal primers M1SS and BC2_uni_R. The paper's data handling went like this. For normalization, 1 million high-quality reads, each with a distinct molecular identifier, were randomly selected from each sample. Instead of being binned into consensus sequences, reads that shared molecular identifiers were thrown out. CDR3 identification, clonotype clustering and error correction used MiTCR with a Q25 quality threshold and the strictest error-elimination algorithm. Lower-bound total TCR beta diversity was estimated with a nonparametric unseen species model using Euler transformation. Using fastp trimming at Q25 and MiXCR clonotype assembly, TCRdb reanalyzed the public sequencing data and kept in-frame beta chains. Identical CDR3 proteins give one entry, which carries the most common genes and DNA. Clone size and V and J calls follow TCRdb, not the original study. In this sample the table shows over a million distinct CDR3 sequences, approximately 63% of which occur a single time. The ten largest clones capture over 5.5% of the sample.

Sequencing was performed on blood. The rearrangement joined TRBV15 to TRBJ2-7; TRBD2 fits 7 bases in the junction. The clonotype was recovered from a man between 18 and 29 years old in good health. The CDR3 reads CATSRDRGGLNSYEQYF. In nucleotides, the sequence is TGTGCCACCAGCAGAGATCGCGGGGGACTAAACTCATACGAGCAGTACTTC. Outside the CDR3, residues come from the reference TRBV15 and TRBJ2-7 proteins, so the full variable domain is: DAMVIQNPRYQVTQFGKPVTLSCSQTLNHNVMYWYQQKSSQAPKLLFHYYDKDFNNEADTPDNFQSRRPNTSFCFLDIRSPGLGDTAMYLCATSRDRGGLNSYEQYFGPGTRLTVT.